A selection of T cell receptor beta chains follows, all from one sample in a study of OX40 agonist ivuxolimab in advanced cancers. Generated by immunoSEQ multiplex PCR, the TCRdb table keeps only in-frame clones and is missing some. Of roughly 90,000 clones listed, roughly nine tenths were seen once; the top ten hold approximately 9.3%. The sample here was CD4+ or CD8+ T cells sorted from blood, taken in a trial of the OX40 agonist ivuxolimab. Every receptor here comes from an adult with an advanced solid tumor such as melanoma, head and neck, liver or kidney cancer. The CDR3 runs from the conserved cysteine through the conserved F or W. The D gene is left open where the match is weak. Where a row states a size, it is once, few, many or the class of an expanded clone; other rows omit it.

J	size	D	V	CDR3	DNA
TRBJ2-1	.	TRBD1	TRBV18	CASSLGQGIYNEQFF	TGTGCCAGCTCACTTGGACAGGGGATCTACAATGAGCAGTTCTTC
TRBJ2-7	.	.	TRBV4-2	CASSQDSTRGNNEQYF	TGTGCCAGCAGCCAAGATTCGACTAGGGGAAATAACGAGCAGTACTTC
TRBJ1-2	.	TRBD1	TRBV7-9	CASSLPRQGFDYGYTF	TGTGCCAGCAGCTTGCCCCGACAGGGGTTTGACTATGGCTACACCTTC
TRBJ1-1	.	TRBD1	TRBV29-1	CSVEDPRQGAAEAFF	TGCAGCGTTGAAGATCCCCGACAGGGGGCAGCTGAAGCTTTCTTT
TRBJ2-1	.	TRBD2	TRBV11-2	CASSLDLASGNYNEQFF	TGTGCCAGCAGCTTAGATCTCGCTAGCGGGAACTACAATGAGCAGTTCTTC
TRBJ1-4	.	.	TRBV2	CASSEAWQGGEKLFF	TGTGCCAGCAGTGAAGCTTGGCAGGGAGGTGAAAAACTGTTTTTT
TRBJ2-3	.	.	TRBV4-2	CASSQPHTGTAQGGQYF	TGTGCCAGCAGCCAACCACACACCGGGACTGCTCAAGGGGGGCAGTATTTT
TRBJ2-3	.	.	TRBV19	CASSILGGTDTQYF	TGTGCCAGTAGTATCCTAGGGGGCACAGATACGCAGTATTTT
TRBJ2-1	once	TRBD2	TRBV19	CASSPLPGLAPPYNEQFF	TGTGCCAGTAGCCCCCTACCGGGACTAGCTCCACCGTACAATGAGCAGTTCTTC
TRBJ2-1	.	TRBD2	TRBV6-1	CASTRTRVGDEQFF	TGTGCCAGCACTCGGACTAGAGTGGGGGATGAGCAGTTCTTC
TRBJ1-4	.	.	TRBV30	CAWSRDISEKLFF	TGTGCCTGGAGTCGGGACATCTCTGAAAAACTGTTTTTT
TRBJ1-4	.	.	TRBV30	CAWTSATNEKLFF	TGTGCCTGGACGTCTGCAACTAATGAAAAACTGTTTTTT
TRBJ2-1	.	TRBD2	TRBV19	CASSIGLAGSYNEQFF	TGTGCCAGTAGTATAGGTCTAGCGGGTTCGTACAATGAGCAGTTCTTC
TRBJ2-3	.	TRBD1	TRBV13	CASSLKGAGSLGDTQYF	TGTGCCAGCAGCTTAAAGGGGGCCGGTTCTTTGGGAGATACGCAGTATTTT
TRBJ2-1	.	.	TRBV19	CASSIGLALYNEQFF	TGTGCCAGTAGTATAGGCCTAGCGCTGTACAATGAGCAGTTCTTC
TRBJ2-3	.	TRBD2	TRBV6-6	CASSYLSLAPKDTQYF	TGTGCCAGCAGTTACCTTTCACTAGCGCCGAAAGATACGCAGTATTTT
TRBJ1-4	.	.	TRBV28	CASSLPTATNEKLFF	TGTGCCAGCAGTCTACCGACTGCAACTAATGAAAAACTGTTTTTT
TRBJ2-3	.	.	TRBV28	CASSPGAAATDTQYF	TGTGCCAGCAGTCCGGGTGCTGCGGCCACAGATACGCAGTATTTT
TRBJ1-3	once	.	TRBV7-9	CASSNPGPGNTIYF	TGTGCCAGCAGCAACCCGGGGCCTGGAAACACCATATATTTT
TRBJ2-7	.	.	TRBV27	CASSLRGNLYEQYF	TGTGCCAGCAGTTTACGAGGGAATTTGTACGAGCAGTACTTC
TRBJ2-5	.	TRBD1	TRBV5-1	CASSPGQGGETQYF	TGCGCCAGCAGCCCCGGACAGGGGGGAGAGACCCAGTACTTC
TRBJ2-7	.	.	TRBV7-3	CASSLGPSILGEQYF	TGTGCCAGCAGCTTGGGGCCGTCGATCTTGGGAGAGCAGTACTTC
TRBJ2-4	.	.	TRBV14	CASSQGLLAKNIQYF	TGTGCCAGCAGCCAGGGTTTACTAGCCAAAAACATTCAGTACTTC
TRBJ2-1	.	TRBD2	TRBV6-5	CASSSHLAGGYNEQFF	TGTGCCAGCAGTTCTCATTTAGCGGGAGGGTACAATGAGCAGTTCTTC
TRBJ2-1	.	.	TRBV11-2	CASSFRTNNEQFF	TGTGCCAGCAGCTTCCGTACCAACAATGAGCAGTTCTTC
TRBJ1-2	.	.	TRBV28	CASSTGQLYGYTF	TGTGCCAGCAGTACTGGACAGCTCTATGGCTACACCTTC
TRBJ2-3	.	.	TRBV27	CASSLAPSHQPTDTQYF	TGTGCCAGCAGCTTAGCCCCATCCCACCAGCCCACAGATACGCAGTATTTT
TRBJ2-5	.	TRBD1	TRBV30	CAWRGGLETQYF	TGTGCCTGGAGAGGGGGCCTTGAGACCCAGTACTTC
TRBJ2-1	.	.	TRBV11-3	CASSLGQNYNEQFF	TGTGCCAGCAGCTTAGGACAGAACTACAATGAGCAGTTCTTC
TRBJ2-7	.	.	TRBV2	CASSDAGTPYEQYF	TGTGCCAGCAGTGATGCAGGGACGCCCTACGAGCAGTACTTC
TRBJ1-2	few	.	TRBV4-2	CASSPSDGYGYTF	TGTGCCAGCAGCCCTTCGGACGGCTATGGCTACACCTTC
TRBJ2-6	.	.	TRBV9	CASSVYVSLSGANVLTF	TGTGCCAGCAGCGTATACGTTTCCCTCTCTGGGGCCAACGTCCTGACTTTC
TRBJ2-7	.	TRBD2	TRBV5-1	CASSFYGLAGHEQYF	TGCGCCAGCAGCTTTTATGGTCTAGCGGGACACGAGCAGTACTTC
TRBJ1-3	.	.	TRBV6-1	CASSDYSRGPGNTIYF	TGTGCCAGCAGTGATTATTCCAGGGGCCCTGGAAACACCATATATTTT
TRBJ2-1	.	TRBD2	TRBV7-7	CASSKGLADEQFF	TGTGCTAGCAGCAAGGGACTAGCGGATGAGCAGTTCTTC
TRBJ2-2	.	TRBD1	TRBV5-6	CASSLVQGTGAIRTGELFF	TGTGCCAGCAGCTTGGTGCAGGGGACAGGTGCGATAAGGACCGGGGAGCTGTTTTTT
TRBJ2-1	.	.	TRBV27	CASSPLKGELNEQFF	TGTGCCAGCAGTCCACTGAAGGGGGAACTGAATGAGCAGTTCTTC
TRBJ2-1	.	.	TRBV12-5	CASGLGMAGEQFF	TGTGCTAGTGGGCTGGGGATGGCAGGTGAGCAGTTCTTC
TRBJ2-7	.	.	TRBV30	CAWRTGYEQYF	TGTGCCTGGAGGACGGGGTACGAGCAGTACTTC
TRBJ2-1	.	TRBD2	TRBV6-5	CASWEGPNEQFF	TGTGCCAGCTGGGAGGGCCCCAATGAGCAGTTCTTC
TRBJ2-2	.	.	TRBV7-9	CASSLPGTANTGELFF	TGTGCCAGCAGCTTGCCCGGGACGGCGAACACCGGGGAGCTGTTTTTT
TRBJ2-7	.	.	TRBV9	CASSEGYEQYF	TGTGCCAGCAGCGAGGGATACGAGCAGTACTTC
TRBJ1-1	few	.	TRBV30	CAWTVNTEAFF	TGTGCCTGGACGGTGAACACTGAAGCTTTCTTT
TRBJ2-6	.	.	TRBV28	CASSLGGLSGANVLTF	TGTGCCAGCAGTTTGGGCGGCCTCTCTGGGGCCAACGTCCTGACTTTC
TRBJ1-2	.	TRBD1	TRBV19	CASRLRTGGGYTF	TGTGCCAGTAGACTAAGGACAGGGGGCGGCTACACCTTC
TRBJ2-7	.	.	TRBV4-2	CASSQQQGSGIYEQYF	TGTGCCAGCAGCCAGCAACAGGGCTCCGGAATATACGAGCAGTACTTC
TRBJ2-2	.	TRBD1	TRBV11-3	CASRSKGQGTGELFF	TGTGCCAGCCGATCGAAGGGACAGGGGACCGGGGAGCTGTTTTTT
TRBJ2-1	.	TRBD2	TRBV7-3	CASSLSSGRPSSYNEQFF	TGTGCCAGCAGCTTAAGTAGCGGGAGGCCGTCCTCCTACAATGAGCAGTTCTTC
TRBJ2-7	.	TRBD2	TRBV11-3	CASSTGLAGNIYEQYF	TGTGCCAGCAGCACCGGACTAGCGGGAAATATCTACGAGCAGTACTTC
TRBJ1-1	once	.	TRBV9	CASSPRTSNTEAFF	TGTGCCAGCAGCCCCCGGACTTCTAACACTGAAGCTTTCTTT
TRBJ2-1	.	.	TRBV5-6	CASSPGFGSSYNEQFF	TGTGCCAGCAGCCCCGGCTTCGGGAGCTCCTACAATGAGCAGTTCTTC
TRBJ1-5	.	.	TRBV19	CASTGGTHREGSNQPQHF	TGTGCCAGTACCGGGGGGACCCACAGGGAAGGGAGCAATCAGCCCCAGCATTTT